Below are 27 T cell receptor beta chains sequenced from a single sample in a study of tumor-infiltrating lymphocytes in primary liver carcinoma. Total RNA and DNA came together from approximately 20-30 mg of bulk tissue without cell sorting. TCR beta cDNA came from roughly 0.45 ug total RNA, primed with a constant-region primer. What produced the TCR beta libraries was three nested multiplex PCR rounds using slightly modified ARM-PCR. For roughly 10 cycles apiece, the opening two PCR rounds ran with TRBV1-TRBV30 forward primers and a C-beta reverse primer. TCRdb ran MiXCR on the multiplex PCR reads and lists one entry per CDR3 protein. The sample lists about 100,000 distinct CDR3 sequences; 55% to 70% were seen once. The sample consisted of liver tumor tissue from sampling region 5. Documented subset: tumor region T5, tumor centre. The receptors were gathered from a woman aged 55-70 years with primary liver carcinoma and hepatitis B virus infection.

To note about this clonotype: Because the CDR3 is missing its conserved closing phenylalanine or tryptophan, this is likely a read error. The limits of the CDR3 on the DNA are not certain, so only TCRdb's listed CDR3 is given. The chain recombines TRBV11-3 with TRBJ2-1; TRBD2, the D gene given by the table, was not confirmed from the DNA. Germline CDR1 is SGHNT and CDR2 is YENEEA. The CDR3 is 15 amino acids long, termini counted. The CDR3 sequence: CASSLGTSGKLEQLL.

About this clonotype itself: Since a much larger clone is just one base distant, this may be a read error. V usage is TRBV28 and J usage is TRBJ2-1, with 8 nucleotides matching TRBD2. CDR3 length: 14 residues. Germline V lookup: CDR1 MDHEN, CDR2 SYDVKM. With V trimmed by 7 bases and J by 2 bases, 4 bases remained unmatched. DNA for the CDR3: TGTGCCAGCATATGGCGGGGGGCCTACAATGAGCAGTTCTTC. Amino acid sequence: CASIWRGAYNEQFF.

This chain links TRBV5-6 with TRBJ2-1, with TRBD2 matching 7 bases. The CDR3 length is 16 residues. Losses at the gene ends were 8 bases for V and 5 bases for J; bases not matched to a gene: 16. Per the germline V gene, CDR1 is SGHDT and CDR2 is YYEEEE. Written as DNA, the CDR3 is TGTGCCAGGGGCTTAAAACTAGCGCGATCAAACAATGAGCAGTTCTTC. Encoded protein: CARGLKLARSNNEQFF.

Comments on this clonotype: Being one base from a much bigger clone, this may be a read error. The chain links TRBV5-1 to TRBJ2-5; D remains unclear. The CDR3 length is 13 residues. The V and J ends lost 0 bases and 1 base respectively, with 4 bases between them. The germline gives CDR1 SGHRS, CDR2 YFSETQ. CDR3 sequence: CASSLGCQETQYF. As DNA, the CDR3 is TGCGCCAGCAGCTTGGGCTGCCAAGAGACCCAGTACTTC. Complete variable domain (other parts from reference TRBV5-1 and TRBJ2-5): KAGVTQTPRYLIKTRGQQVTLSCSPISGHRSVSWYQQTPGQGLQFLFEYFSETQRNKGNFPGRFSGRQFSNSRSEMNVSTLELGDSALYLCASSLGCQETQYFGPGTRLLVL.

The genes are TRBV6-5 and TRBJ2-3; 10 nucleotides match TRBD1. The J call may be faulty, since TRBJ1-5 better matches the DNA end. Germline lookup yields CDR1 MNHEY and CDR2 SVGAGI. This CDR3 has 15 amino acids. CDR3 amino acids: CASSFGTGDADTQHF. CDR3 bases: TGTGCCAGCAGTTTTGGGACAGGGGACGCAGATACGCAGCATTTT.

This clonotype appeared once. As the CDR3 is not closed by the conserved phenylalanine or tryptophan, this likely results from a read error. The chain combines TRBV6-1 with TRBJ2-6; TRBD1 aligns across 7 bases. The CDR3 contains 15 residues. CDR1 and CDR2 from the germline V gene are MNHNS and SASEGT. Unmatched junction bases numbered 0, after V lost 2 bases and J lost 2 bases. In DNA form, the CDR3 reads TGTGCCAGCAGTGAACAGGGGGCTGGGGCCAACGTCCTGACTTAT. This translates into CASSEQGAGANVLTY.

In this sample, this clonotype turned up once. V usage is TRBV29-1 and J usage is TRBJ2-1, with D tentatively TRBD2 (6 bases). The V and J ends lost 6 bases and 8 bases respectively, with 11 bases between them. This CDR3 contains 11 residues. The germline CDR1 and CDR2 sequences are SQVTM and ANQGSEA. CDR3 sequence reads: CSVGTPYEQFF. CDR3 in DNA: TGCAGCGTCGGGACTCCCTATGAGCAGTTCTTC.

A note on this clonotype: Being one base from a much bigger clone, this may be a read error. The gene calls are TRBV5-1 and TRBJ2-5; D assignment may be TRBD1 or TRBD2 (6 bases each). CDR3 size: 16 residues. From germline, CDR1 is SGHRS and CDR2 YFSETQ. The CDR3 is CASSLIGGPRGETEYF. DNA of the CDR3: TGCGCCAGCAGCTTGATTGGGGGGCCCCGTGGAGAGACCGAGTACTTC.

This clonotype was counted many times. The chain employs TRBV6-1 and TRBJ2-3, with 8 bases fitting TRBD2. The V and J ends lost 6 bases and 3 bases, in that order; junction bases with no gene match: 5. CDR1 is MNHNS and CDR2 is SASEGT in the germline V gene. The CDR3 has 14 amino acids. CDR3 loop: CASSLERETDTQYF. CDR3 nucleotides: TGTGCCAGCAGCCTGGAGCGGGAGACAGATACGCAGTATTTT.

This clonotype was seen many times. The genes are TRBV4-2 and TRBJ2-1; the match to TRBD1 covers 7 bases. V trimming: 0 bases; J trimming: 15 bases; junction bases outside the gene matches: 11. Per germline, CDR1 LGHNA and CDR2 YNFKEQ. This CDR3 contains 14 residues. For the CDR3, the DNA is TGTGCCAGCAGCCAAGATAGGGGAGACAGGGTCACGTTCTTC. Its translation: CASSQDRGDRVTFF.

About this clonotype itself: This may be a read error: a much more frequent sequence differs by one nucleotide. This chain uses TRBV28 with TRBJ1-6; 10 bases map to TRBD1. This CDR3 has 16 residues. Germline loops: CDR1 MDHEN, CDR2 SYDVKM. CDR3 DNA sequence: TGTGCCAGCAGAATCCGGGACAGGGGAAGTAATTCACACCTCCACTTT. The encoded protein is CASRIRDRGSNSHLHF.

J is TRBJ2-1 and V is TRBV28, with 10 bases matching TRBD2. V lost 4 bases and J lost 1; bases outside the gene matches: 4. The CDR3 extends over 16 amino acids. Germline V gene sequence: CDR1 MDHEN, CDR2 SYDVKM. For the CDR3, the DNA is TGTGCCAGCAGTTCCCTAGCGGGAGTGTCCTACAATGAGCAGTTCTTC. It specifies CASSSLAGVSYNEQFF.

Worth noting for this clonotype: A read error may be the cause here, since a much bigger clone is one base away. The J gene is TRBJ2-1, the V gene TRBV14, with 7 bases lining up with TRBD2. The germline gives CDR1 SGHDN, CDR2 FVKESK. CDR3 length: 12 residues. In nucleotides, the CDR3 is TGTTCCAGCAGCCAAGGACTAGTAGGGCAGTTCTTC. Translating it yields CSSSQGLVGQFF.

Many counts were recorded for this clonotype. The chain has TRBV7-8 and TRBJ2-7, with 8 nucleotides matching TRBD2. Germline trimming cut 3 bases from V and 0 bases from J; bases unmatched to any gene: 13. CDR3 length equals 18 residues. Germline V gene data show CDR1 as SGHVS and CDR2 as FQNEAQ. CDR3 in amino acids: CASSLRGLSGGSSYEQYF. CDR3 in DNA: TGTGCCAGCAGCTTGAGAGGACTCAGCGGGGGAAGCTCCTACGAGCAGTACTTC.

The chain combines TRBV29-1 with TRBJ1-2; maybe TRBD1 (5 bases). The V and J ends lost 4 bases and 2 bases respectively, with 20 bases between them. The CDR3 is 16 residues long. Germline CDR1 SQVTM, CDR2 ANQGSEA. CDR3 coding DNA: TGCAGCGTTGGAGGGGAGGGTTTGAGGGAGAACTATGGCTACACCTTC. As protein: CSVGGEGLRENYGYTF. The complete variable domain, with remaining parts taken from reference TRBV29-1 and TRBJ1-2, reads SAVISQKPSRDICQRGTSLTIQCQVDSQVTMMFWYRQQPGQSLTLIATANQGSEATYESGFVIDKFPISRPNLTFSTLTVSNMSPEDSSIYLCSVGGEGLRENYGYTFGSGTRLTVV.

This clonotype has ten or more counts. The chain couples TRBV5-6 to TRBJ2-1; D is unclear. The CDR3 spans 17 residues. Trimming removed 3 bases at V and 1 base at J, with 17 bases between. CDR1 and CDR2 (germline): SGHDT, YYEEEE. This CDR3 is CASSSLSKTRSYNEQFF. In DNA form, the CDR3 reads TGTGCCAGCAGCTCCCTAAGTAAGACCCGTTCCTACAATGAGCAGTTCTTC.

Points on this clonotype: A much more abundant neighbour one base away suggests this may be a read error. This chain connects TRBV30 to TRBJ1-1; D unresolved. The length of the CDR3 is 14 residues. V lost 3 bases to trimming and J lost 5 bases, with 16 bases between them. Germline CDR1 and CDR2: GTSNPN and SVGIG (reference sequence). The DNA for the CDR3 is TGTGCCTGGAGGGTTGGGTGGAGAAGGACTGAAGCTTTCTTT. As protein: CAWRVGWRRTEAFF.

This clonotype was counted at least ten times. The chain uses TRBV11-3 and TRBJ2-1; D not resolved. The CDR3 consists of 14 residues. The germline CDR1 and CDR2 sequences are SGHNT and YENEEA. Trimming removed 1 base at V and 5 bases at J, with 9 bases between. The CDR3 nucleotides are TGTGCCAGCAGCTTAGGCGTCTCGAACAATGAGCAGTTCTTC. Translation gives CASSLGVSNNEQFF.

On this clonotype: Germline and junction disagree at one end, which may indicate a read error. The rearrangement links TRBV5-5 to TRBJ2-5, with D maybe TRBD1 (6 bases). Per the germline V gene, CDR1 is SGHKS and CDR2 is YYEKEE (reference sequence). This CDR3 contains 15 residues. In DNA form, the CDR3 reads TGTACCAGCAGCATGGGGGCTACGGGGCGAGAGACCCAGTACTTC. Translated: CTSSMGATGRETQYF.

About this clonotype: The CDR3 does not end in the conserved phenylalanine or tryptophan, so this is likely a read error. The gene calls are TRBV29-1 and TRBJ1-1; no clear D gene. This CDR3 is built from 12 residues. Per germline, CDR1 SQVTM and CDR2 ANQGSEA. CDR3 loop: CGVGVGSVGAFL. The DNA of the CDR3 is TGCGGCGTTGGTGTCGGTTCGGTGGGAGCTTTCCTT.

In the case of this clonotype: It is likely a read error, because the conserved phenylalanine at the end of the CDR3 is missing. The chain employs TRBV11-2 and TRBJ2-7, with TRBD2 identical over 7 bases. This CDR3 is 14 amino acids long. In germline, CDR1 is SGHAT, CDR2 FQNNGV. The CDR3 region has the DNA TGTGCTAACAGCCACGGGACTACCTCCTACGAGCAGTACTTA. This translates into CANSHGTTSYEQYL.

V usage is TRBV29-1 and J usage is TRBJ2-3, with D unclear. The assigned J gene may be wrong: the sequence end matches TRBJ1-5 better. Germline values: CDR1 SQVTM, CDR2 ANQGSEA. This CDR3 has 16 amino acids. CDR3 sequence (DNA): TGCAGCGTTGACGGGATTAGCGTGGAGAGGAGAGATACGCAGCATTTT. This codes for CSVDGISVERRDTQHF.

Points on this clonotype: With a much larger clone just one base away, this may be a read error. The chain joins TRBV6-1 to TRBJ2-3, with 7 bases aligning to TRBD2. The CDR3 covers 15 residues. The trim removed 6 bases at V and 7 bases at J, leaving 13 bases unmatched. Germline V lookup: CDR1 MNHNS, CDR2 SASEGT. CDR3 sequence: CASRGGLTHSNTQYF. Here the CDR3 DNA reads TGTGCCAGCAGGGGGGGACTAACTCACTCAAATACGCAGTATTTT.

The chain combines TRBV25-1 with TRBJ2-3; D gene unclear. The CDR3 contains 17 residues. CDR1 is MGHDK and CDR2 is SYGVNS in the germline V gene. The V end lost 2 bases, the J end lost 1 base, and 16 bases lay between the germline ends. CDR3 protein: CASSEPNSGWGTDTQYF. CDR3 DNA sequence: TGTGCCAGCAGTGAACCTAATAGTGGGTGGGGCACAGATACGCAGTATTTT.

A word on this clonotype: A clone one base away is much larger, so this may be a read error. Because it lacks the conserved phenylalanine or tryptophan at the end, this CDR3 is likely a read error. This rearrangement joins TRBV14 to TRBJ2-7, with a tentative D call TRBD1 (6 bases). The CDR3 consists of 15 residues. Trimming took 7 bases from V and 3 from J, leaving 19 bases between them. Germline V lookup: CDR1 SGHDN, CDR2 FVKESK. The CDR3 DNA sequence: TGTGCCAGCACCCTGGGGGCTAGATTCTGCTACGAGCAGTACATC. It encodes CASTLGARFCYEQYI.

This clonotype came up many times. The V call is TRBV12-3 or TRBV12-4, the J call TRBJ2-7; no firm D call. There are 14 residues in the CDR3. V dropped 2 bases and J dropped 2 bases, with 10 bases sitting between them. The CDR3 loop reads CASSLFHDPYEQYF. In DNA, the CDR3 is TGTGCCAGCAGTTTATTCCATGACCCCTACGAGCAGTACTTC.

About this clonotype: An end of the junction does not agree with germline; a read error may underlie this. The chain combines TRBV11-3 with TRBJ1-1; maybe TRBD1 (5 bases). This CDR3 spans 16 amino acids. Looked up from germline, CDR1 is SGHNT and CDR2 is YENEEA. The CDR3: CGSSYLVGHGGTGAFF. The CDR3 DNA reads as TGTGGCAGCAGCTACTTAGTTGGACATGGTGGGACTGGAGCTTTCTTT.